The rows below give T cell receptor beta chains drawn from one sample of a study of cytomegalovirus exposure and HLA in healthy donors. The data were produced by immunoSEQ multiplex PCR, yet TCRdb's version contains in-frame clones alone and is incomplete. The sample lists approximately 200,000 clones; around 80% were seen once. Material: PBMCs. These receptors were collected from a woman in her twenties or thirties in good health and CMV-seropositive. The CDR3 runs from the conserved cysteine through the conserved F or W. A D gene is named only where the DNA matches it firmly. Expanded clones get a size class; other rows say once, few or many, or leave the size out.

TRBV2	TRBJ1-5	TRBD1	-	CASSLETGAVDQPQHF	TGTGCCAGCAGTCTCGAGACAGGGGCCGTCGATCAGCCCCAGCATTTT
TRBV2	TRBJ2-1	TRBD2	-	CASSGEGLALNEQFF	TGTGCCAGCAGTGGGGAGGGACTAGCGTTAAATGAGCAGTTCTTC
TRBV5-1	TRBJ2-7	TRBD1	-	CASSLDRMYEQYF	TGCGCCAGCAGCCTGGACAGGATGTACGAGCAGTACTTC
TRBV7-9	TRBJ2-1	TRBD2	few	CASSVLAGGGTNEQFF	TGTGCCAGCAGCGTTCTAGCGGGAGGGGGAACCAATGAGCAGTTCTTC
TRBV6-5	TRBJ2-2	TRBD1	-	CASRLGQTNTGELFF	TGTGCCAGCAGACTGGGACAGACGAACACCGGGGAGCTGTTTTTT
TRBV5-4	TRBJ2-2	TRBD2	-	CASSPKGGSGRAGTGELFF	TGTGCCAGCAGCCCCAAGGGTGGAAGCGGGAGGGCGGGAACCGGGGAGCTGTTTTTT
TRBV4-3	TRBJ2-3	-	-	CASSQEGRVTDTQYF	TGCGCCAGCAGCCAAGAAGGCAGGGTCACAGATACGCAGTATTTT
TRBV10-3	TRBJ2-7	-	-	CAIREQGPATNEQYF	TGTGCCATCAGGGAACAGGGACCGGCAACTAACGAGCAGTACTTC
TRBV7-2	TRBJ2-5	TRBD1	-	CASSLGGTEETQYF	TGTGCCAGCAGCTTAGGGGGGACAGAAGAGACCCAGTACTTC
TRBV6-5	TRBJ1-3	-	few	CASEGSGNTIYF	TGTGCCAGCGAGGGAAGTGGAAACACCATATATTTT
TRBV7-2	TRBJ2-1	-	-	CASSLDPNIHEQFF	TGTGCCAGCAGCTTAGACCCGAACATCCATGAGCAGTTCTTC
TRBV10-3	TRBJ1-2	-	-	CAISNLKSDRSNYGYTF	TGTGCCATCAGTAACCTAAAATCCGACAGGTCTAACTATGGCTACACCTTC
TRBV19	TRBJ2-7	TRBD1	-	CASSTDRNEQYF	TGTGCCAGTAGTACGGACAGGAACGAGCAGTACTTC
TRBV7-6	TRBJ2-1	TRBD2	-	CASSLYGGSGLAGYNEQFF	TGTGCCAGCAGCTTATACGGGGGGAGTGGACTAGCGGGGTACAATGAGCAGTTCTTC
TRBV4-3	TRBJ2-2	TRBD1	-	CASSQDWTGRTGELFF	TGCGCCAGCAGCCAAGATTGGACAGGGAGAACCGGGGAGCTGTTTTTT
TRBV7-2	TRBJ2-1	TRBD1	-	CASSLMRDRGVNEQFF	TGTGCCAGCAGCTTAATGAGGGACAGGGGGGTGAATGAGCAGTTCTTC